This entry features one TCR beta chain sequence. A read error may account for a junction end that differs from germline. The data belong to a study of cytomegalovirus exposure and HLA in healthy donors. The PCR made use of 60 Vbeta and 13 Jbeta primers. Study processing details: Some 9.9 million shared chains were among roughly 81 million unique TCR beta chains counted in a later analysis. The assay was immunoSEQ multiplex PCR, and TCRdb's table has in-frame clones only and misses some. The V and J calls and clone size come from that table; D and trimming were worked out from the DNA. The data show some 95,000 clones, roughly 80% seen once. This CDR3 has 16 residues. CDR1 is SGHNT, CDR2 YYREEE, per germline (reference sequence).

The V call is TRBV5-4, the J call TRBJ1-2; D uncertain. This TCR derives from a middle-aged man in good health and CMV-seropositive. The sequenced sample consisted of PBMCs. CDR3 DNA: TGTGCCAGCAGCTTGGAAGCCCGCGGGAATAACTATGGCTACCCCTTC. Its translation: CASSLEARGNNYGYPF.